A selection of T cell receptor beta chains follows, all from one sample in a study of T-cell memory formation after mild COVID-19. MiXCR, run by TCRdb on the 5' RACE reads, gives a single entry per CDR3 protein. The data show approximately 560,000 distinct CDR3 sequences, roughly 17% seen once. The sequenced sample was PBMCs or a T cell subset sorted from them (not recorded which). These receptors originate from an adult woman who had mild COVID-19 (a few samples of this study predate the infection). Cell type and time point are not known. Both conserved end residues are part of each CDR3. The D gene is left open where the match is weak. Rows may omit the clone size; those that give it use once, few, many or a size class.

D,size,J,V,DNA,CDR3
TRBD2,few,TRBJ2-7,TRBV6-5,TGTGCCAGCAAACACGTTCACGGGACTAGCGGGGTCCACGAGCAGTACTTC,CASKHVHGTSGVHEQYF
NA,many,TRBJ1-1,TRBV4-2,TGTGCCAGCAGCCAAGATTTAGGAGGGACTGAAGCTTTCTTT,CASSQDLGGTEAFF
NA,NA,TRBJ2-1,TRBV6-6,TGTGCGCACCGAGGGGGGCCGGGCAATGAGCAGTTCTTC,CAHRGGPGNEQFF
NA,few,TRBJ1-3,TRBV6-6,TGTGCCAGCAGTACAGGGTTTGGAAACACCATATATTTT,CASSTGFGNTIYF
NA,few,TRBJ2-7,TRBV6-2/TRBV6-3,TGTGCCAGCAGCTACGGACTGCACTACGAGCAGTACTTC,CASSYGLHYEQYF
NA,NA,TRBJ2-3,TRBV24-1,TGTGCCACCAGTGACCCGGCGGGGACCATATTCGGTACAGATACGCAGTATTTT,CATSDPAGTIFGTDTQYF
NA,NA,TRBJ1-1,TRBV19,TGTGCCAGTAGTCCTCGACAAGACCTGAACACTGAAGCTTTCTTT,CASSPRQDLNTEAFF
NA,few,TRBJ2-7,TRBV18,TGTGCCAGCTCACCAAAGGGGATTAGACCCGAGCAGTACTTC,CASSPKGIRPEQYF
TRBD1,NA,TRBJ2-1,TRBV5-6,TGTGCCAGCAGCGGCGGGACAGGGGTATACAATGAGCAGTTCTTC,CASSGGTGVYNEQFF
NA,NA,TRBJ2-7,TRBV5-6,TGTGCCAGCAGCTTGGAGGGGTCCTTCATCTACGAGCAGTACTTC,CASSLEGSFIYEQYF